The clone carrying this TCR beta chain was recorded only once. Its antigen remains unknown. The data derive from a study of T-cell memory formation after mild COVID-19. Broader study findings: Among contracting clones, CD4+ were mainly CM/EM and CD8+ enriched in EMRA. Detection of some responders pre-infection suggested pre-existing cross-reactive memory T cells participated.

The CDR3 extends over 14 amino acids. V was trimmed by 4 bases and J by 5 bases, leaving 15 bases between them. Germline CDR1 and CDR2: SGHRS and YFSETQ. TCRdb recomputed calls from the 5' RACE reads with MiXCR, one row per CDR3 protein. The table includes just under 350,000 distinct CDR3 sequences, around 13% detected once. The sequencing input was PBMCs or a T cell subset sorted from them (not recorded which). The clonotype originates from a man younger than 35 who had mild COVID-19 (a few samples of this study predate the infection). Cell type and time point are not known. The J gene is TRBJ1-1, the V gene TRBV5-1; a weak D match, TRBD1 (6 bases). DNA of the CDR3: TGCGCCAGCAGCGCTGGGGGGCCGGGGACTGAAGCTTTCTTT. Translated: CASSAGGPGTEAFF.